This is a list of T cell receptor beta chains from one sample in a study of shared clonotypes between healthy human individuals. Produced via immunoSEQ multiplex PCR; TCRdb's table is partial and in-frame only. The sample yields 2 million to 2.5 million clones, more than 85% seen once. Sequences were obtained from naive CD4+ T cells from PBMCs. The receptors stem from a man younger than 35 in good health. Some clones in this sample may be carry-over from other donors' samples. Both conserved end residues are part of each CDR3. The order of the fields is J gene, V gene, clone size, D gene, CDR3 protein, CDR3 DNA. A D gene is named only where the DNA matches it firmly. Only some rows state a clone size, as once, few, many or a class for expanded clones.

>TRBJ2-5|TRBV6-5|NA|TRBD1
CASSYDREETQYF
TGTGCCAGCAGTTATGACAGGGAAGAGACCCAGTACTTC
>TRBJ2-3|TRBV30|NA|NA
CAWSREGTQYF
TGTGCCTGGAGCAGGGAAGGTACGCAGTATTTT
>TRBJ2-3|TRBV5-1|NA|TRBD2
CASSPGGAGATDTQYF
TGCGCCAGCAGCCCCGGGGGGGCGGGAGCCACAGATACGCAGTATTTT
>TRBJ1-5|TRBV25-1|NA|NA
CASKQDQPQHF
TGTGCCAGCAAACAGGATCAGCCCCAGCATTTT
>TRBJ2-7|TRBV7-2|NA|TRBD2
CASSFQSGRGYEQYF
TGTGCCAGCAGCTTTCAAAGCGGGAGAGGGTACGAGCAGTACTTC
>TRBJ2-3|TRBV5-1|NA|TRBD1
CASTRDRVAHTQYF
TGCGCCAGCACCCGGGACAGGGTTGCACATACGCAGTATTTT
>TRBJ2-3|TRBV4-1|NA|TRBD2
CASSQDRGAGGPHEDTQYF
TGCGCCAGCAGCCAAGATCGTGGGGCGGGAGGGCCTCACGAAGATACGCAGTATTTT
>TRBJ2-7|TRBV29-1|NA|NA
CSVVAAGPFYEQYF
TGCAGCGTTGTGGCGGCAGGTCCCTTCTACGAGCAGTACTTC
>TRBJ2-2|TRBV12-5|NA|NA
CASGRGVGNTGELFF
TGTGCTAGTGGACGGGGCGTGGGGAACACCGGGGAGCTGTTTTTT
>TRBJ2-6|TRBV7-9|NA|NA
CASSLQGDPYGSGANVLTF
TGTGCCAGCAGCCTACAGGGAGATCCTTATGGGTCTGGGGCCAACGTCCTGACTTTC
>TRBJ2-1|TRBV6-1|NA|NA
CASSLTAEQFF
TGTGCCAGCAGCTTAACGGCTGAGCAGTTCTTC
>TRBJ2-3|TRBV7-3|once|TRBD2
CASSPGGGTPTRRDTQYF
TGTGCCAGCAGCCCGGGGGGAGGGACGCCGACAAGGCGGGATACGCAGTATTTT
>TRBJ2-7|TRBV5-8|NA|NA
CASSFGLSSYEQYF
TGTGCCAGCAGCTTCGGACTGAGCTCCTACGAGCAGTACTTC
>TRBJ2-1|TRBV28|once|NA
CASSLSRTTYNEQFF
TGTGCCAGCAGTTTATCAAGGACTACCTACAATGAGCAGTTCTTC
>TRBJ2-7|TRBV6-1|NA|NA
CASSALWTGTYEQYF
TGTGCCAGCAGTGCCCTTTGGACGGGGACCTACGAGCAGTACTTC
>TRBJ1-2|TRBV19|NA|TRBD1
CASSGQGQGYGHTF
TGTGCCAGTAGTGGGCAGGGACAGGGCTATGGCCACACCTTC
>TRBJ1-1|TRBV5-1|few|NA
CASSVQGPNTEAFF
TGCGCCAGCAGCGTACAGGGCCCGAACACTGAAGCTTTCTTT
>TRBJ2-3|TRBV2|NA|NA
CASSSQGADTQYF
TGTGCCAGCAGTTCACAAGGGGCAGATACGCAGTATTTT
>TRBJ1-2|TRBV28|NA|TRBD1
CASSLPAGGAYGYTF
TGTGCCAGCAGTTTACCGGCAGGGGGTGCCTATGGCTACACCTTC
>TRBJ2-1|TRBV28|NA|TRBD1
CASSPSQGGFYNEQFF
TGTGCCAGCAGCCCCTCACAGGGGGGATTTTACAATGAGCAGTTCTTC
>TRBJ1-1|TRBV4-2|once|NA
CASSQEGKEAFF
TGTGCCAGCAGCCAAGAGGGTAAGGAAGCTTTCTTT
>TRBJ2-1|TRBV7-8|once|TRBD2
CASSLGLAGEQFF
TGTGCCAGCAGCTTAGGACTAGCCGGGGAGCAGTTCTTC
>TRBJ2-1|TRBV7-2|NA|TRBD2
CASSFTGTSGNEQFF
TGTGCCAGCAGCTTTACCGGGACTAGCGGCAATGAGCAGTTCTTC
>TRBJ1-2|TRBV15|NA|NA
CATSGVKMHGYTF
TGTGCCACCAGCGGGGTGAAAATGCATGGCTACACCTTC
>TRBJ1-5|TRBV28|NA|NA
CASTFGRGNQPQHF
TGTGCCAGCACCTTCGGAAGGGGCAATCAGCCCCAGCATTTT
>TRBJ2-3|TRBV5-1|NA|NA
CASSLGPLGGGTDTQYF
TGCGCCAGCAGCTTGGGGCCGCTTGGAGGGGGCACAGATACGCAGTATTTT
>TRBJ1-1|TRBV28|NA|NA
CATGPGTRTAEAFF
TGTGCCACTGGTCCCGGGACAAGAACAGCTGAAGCTTTCTTT
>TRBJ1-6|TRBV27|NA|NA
CASSANSYNSPLHF
TGTGCCAGCAGTGCGAACTCCTATAATTCACCCCTCCACTTT
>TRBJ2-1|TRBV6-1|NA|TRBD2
CASSGTSGRPAYNEQFF
TGTGCCAGCAGTGGGACTAGCGGGAGACCTGCGTACAATGAGCAGTTCTTC
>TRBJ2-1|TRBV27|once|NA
CASSQPAWRDHNEQFF
TGTGCCAGCAGCCAACCAGCTTGGAGGGACCACAATGAGCAGTTCTTC
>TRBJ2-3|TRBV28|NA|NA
CASSGGSTDTQYF
TGTGCCAGCAGCGGCGGGTCCACAGATACGCAGTATTTT
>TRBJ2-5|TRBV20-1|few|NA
CSAISETQYF
TGCAGTGCTATTTCCGAGACCCAGTACTTC
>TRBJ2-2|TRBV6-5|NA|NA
CASRRGRTGELFF
TGTGCCAGCAGGCGGGGCCGCACCGGGGAGCTGTTTTTT
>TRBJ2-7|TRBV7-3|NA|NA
CASSEGGGEQYF
TGTGCCAGCAGCGAGGGGGGCGGAGAGCAGTACTTC
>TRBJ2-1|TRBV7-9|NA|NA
CASSLYIGEQFF
TGTGCCAGCAGCCTTTATATCGGGGAGCAGTTCTTC
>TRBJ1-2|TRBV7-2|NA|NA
CASSFPGANYGYTF
TGTGCCAGCAGCTTCCCGGGGGCAAACTATGGCTACACCTTC
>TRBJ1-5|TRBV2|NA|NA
CASNGGTITSQHF
TGTGCCAGCAATGGGGGAACAATCACATCCCAGCATTTT
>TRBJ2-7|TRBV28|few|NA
CASSQTYEQYF
TGTGCCAGCAGTCAAACCTACGAGCAGTACTTC
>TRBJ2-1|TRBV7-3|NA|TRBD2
CASSPRPSGGNEQFF
TGTGCCAGCAGCCCACGTCCTAGCGGGGGCAATGAGCAGTTCTTC
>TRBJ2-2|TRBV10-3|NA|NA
CAISFRGASTGELFF
TGTGCCATCAGTTTCAGGGGGGCATCCACCGGGGAGCTGTTTTTT